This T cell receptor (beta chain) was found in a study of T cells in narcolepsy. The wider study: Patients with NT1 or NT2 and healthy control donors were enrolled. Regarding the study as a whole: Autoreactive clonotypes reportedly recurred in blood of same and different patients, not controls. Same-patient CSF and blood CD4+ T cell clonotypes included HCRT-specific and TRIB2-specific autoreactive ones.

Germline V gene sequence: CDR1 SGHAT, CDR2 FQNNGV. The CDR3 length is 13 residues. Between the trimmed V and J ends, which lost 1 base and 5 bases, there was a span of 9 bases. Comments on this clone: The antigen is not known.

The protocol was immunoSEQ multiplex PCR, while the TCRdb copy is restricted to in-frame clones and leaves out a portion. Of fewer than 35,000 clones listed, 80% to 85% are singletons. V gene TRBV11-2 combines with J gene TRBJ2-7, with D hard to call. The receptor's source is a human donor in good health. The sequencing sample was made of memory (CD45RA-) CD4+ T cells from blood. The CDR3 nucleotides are TGTGCCAGCAGCTTAGTATGGGTCCACGAGCAGTACGTC. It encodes CASSLVWVHEQYV.